The subject of this entry is one TCR beta chain. Taken at least 2 cm from the tumor margin, the adjacent lung showed no atypia. These data are taken from a study of T cells in localized non-small cell lung cancer. The table came from immunoSEQ multiplex PCR; TCRdb's copy has only in-frame clones and leaves some out. The repertoire holds about 990 clones, with around 26% as singletons. CDR3 length: 15 amino acids. The germline gives CDR1 KGHSH, CDR2 LQKENI. V was trimmed by 4 bases and J by 8 bases, leaving 18 bases between them. The V gene is TRBV18, the J gene TRBJ2-4, with D perhaps matching TRBD2 (7 bases). The origin of this receptor is a woman aged 40-69 years with stage III lung adenocarcinoma. The source was normal lung tissue next to the tumor, collected before any cancer treatment. Here the CDR3 reads CASSLGQLASDIQYF. The CDR3 DNA reads as TGTGCCAGCTCACTGGGACAACTAGCGTCTGACATTCAGTACTTC.